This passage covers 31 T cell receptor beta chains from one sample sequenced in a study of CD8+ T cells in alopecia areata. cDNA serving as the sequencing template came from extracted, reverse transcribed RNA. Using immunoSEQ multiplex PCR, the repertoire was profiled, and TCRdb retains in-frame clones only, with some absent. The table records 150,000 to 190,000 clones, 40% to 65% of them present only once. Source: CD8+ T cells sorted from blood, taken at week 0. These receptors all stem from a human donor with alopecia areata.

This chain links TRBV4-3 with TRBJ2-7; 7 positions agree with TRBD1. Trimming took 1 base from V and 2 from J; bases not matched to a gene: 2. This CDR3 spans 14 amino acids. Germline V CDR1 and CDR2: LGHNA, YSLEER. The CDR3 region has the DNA TGCGCCAGCAGCCAAGGAGACAGGGCCTACGAGCAGTACTTC. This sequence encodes CASSQGDRAYEQYF.

CDR3 coding DNA: TGCGCCAGCCCGTGGGGGGGGAAAACCAACGTCCTGACTTTC. Translation: CASPWGGKTNVLTF. The J gene is TRBJ2-6, the V gene TRBV4-1; TRBD2 matches at 7 bases. Per the germline V gene, CDR1 is MGHRA and CDR2 is YSYEKL. CDR3 length: 14 amino acids. The V segment lost 8 bases and the J segment 8 bases; nucleotides outside the gene matches: 9.

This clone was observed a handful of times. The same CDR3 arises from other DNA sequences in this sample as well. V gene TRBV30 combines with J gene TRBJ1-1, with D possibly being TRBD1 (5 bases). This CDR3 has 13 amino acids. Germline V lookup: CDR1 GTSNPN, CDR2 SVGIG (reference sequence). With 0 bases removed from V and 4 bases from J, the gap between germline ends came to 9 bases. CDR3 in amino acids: CAWSVYGGTEAFF. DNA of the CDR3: TGTGCCTGGAGTGTATACGGGGGCACTGAAGCTTTCTTT.

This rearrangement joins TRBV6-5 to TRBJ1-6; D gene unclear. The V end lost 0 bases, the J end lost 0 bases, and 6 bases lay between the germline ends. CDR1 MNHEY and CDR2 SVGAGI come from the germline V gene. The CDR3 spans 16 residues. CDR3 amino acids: CASSYSGSSYNSPLHF. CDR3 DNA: TGTGCCAGCAGTTACTCGGGAAGCTCCTATAATTCACCCCTCCACTTT.

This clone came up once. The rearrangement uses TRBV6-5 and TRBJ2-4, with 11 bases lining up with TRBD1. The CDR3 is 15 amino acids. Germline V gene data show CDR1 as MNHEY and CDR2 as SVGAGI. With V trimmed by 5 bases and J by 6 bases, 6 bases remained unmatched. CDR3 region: CASSISGQGVNIQYF. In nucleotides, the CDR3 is TGTGCCAGCAGTATCTCGGGACAGGGGGTAAACATTCAGTACTTC.

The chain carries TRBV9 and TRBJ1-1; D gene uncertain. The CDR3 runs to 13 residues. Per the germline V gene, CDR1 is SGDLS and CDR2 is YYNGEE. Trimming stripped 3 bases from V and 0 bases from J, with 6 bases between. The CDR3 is CASSAAVNTEAFF. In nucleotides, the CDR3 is TGTGCCAGCAGCGCCGCGGTGAACACTGAAGCTTTCTTT.

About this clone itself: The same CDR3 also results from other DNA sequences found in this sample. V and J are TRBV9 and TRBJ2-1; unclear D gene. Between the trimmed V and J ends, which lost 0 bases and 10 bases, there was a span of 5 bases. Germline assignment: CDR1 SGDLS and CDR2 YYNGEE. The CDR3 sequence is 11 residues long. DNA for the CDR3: TGTGCCAGCAGCGTAGGCCGGGAGCAGTTCTTC. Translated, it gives CASSVGREQFF.

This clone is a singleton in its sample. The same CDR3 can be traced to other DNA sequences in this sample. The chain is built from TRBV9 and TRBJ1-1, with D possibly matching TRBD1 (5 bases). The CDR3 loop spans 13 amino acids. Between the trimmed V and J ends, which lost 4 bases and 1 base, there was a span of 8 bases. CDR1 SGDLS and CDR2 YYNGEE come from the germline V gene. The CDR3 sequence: CASSLTGNTEAFF. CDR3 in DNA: TGTGCCAGCAGCCTTACAGGGAACACTGAAGCTTTCTTT.

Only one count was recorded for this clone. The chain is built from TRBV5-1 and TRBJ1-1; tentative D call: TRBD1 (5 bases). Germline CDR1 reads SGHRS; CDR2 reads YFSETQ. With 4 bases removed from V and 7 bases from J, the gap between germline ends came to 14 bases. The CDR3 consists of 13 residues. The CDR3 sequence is CASSPPGGDEAFF. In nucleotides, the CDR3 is TGCGCCAGCAGCCCCCCGGGGGGTGATGAAGCTTTCTTT.

CDR3 nucleotides: TGTGCCTGGAGTCAGGAGACGGCGGTGGGCAATGAGCAGTTCTTC. This sequence encodes CAWSQETAVGNEQFF. The chain links TRBV30 to TRBJ2-1; D is ambiguous. The V gene's germline CDR1 is GTSNPN and CDR2 SVGIG (reference sequence). The V and J ends lost 2 bases and 6 bases respectively, with 17 bases between them. The CDR3 covers 15 residues.

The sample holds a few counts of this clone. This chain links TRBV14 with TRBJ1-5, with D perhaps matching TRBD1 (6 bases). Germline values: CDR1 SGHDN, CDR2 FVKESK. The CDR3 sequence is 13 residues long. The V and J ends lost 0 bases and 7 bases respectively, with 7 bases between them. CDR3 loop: CASSQEQGQPQHF. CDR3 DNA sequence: TGTGCCAGCAGCCAAGAGCAGGGGCAGCCCCAGCATTTT.

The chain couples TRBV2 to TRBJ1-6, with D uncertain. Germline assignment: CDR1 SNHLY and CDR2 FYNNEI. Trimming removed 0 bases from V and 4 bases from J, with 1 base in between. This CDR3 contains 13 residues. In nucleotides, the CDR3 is TGTGCCAGCAGTGAAGCGTATAATTCACCCCTCCACTTT. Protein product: CASSEAYNSPLHF.

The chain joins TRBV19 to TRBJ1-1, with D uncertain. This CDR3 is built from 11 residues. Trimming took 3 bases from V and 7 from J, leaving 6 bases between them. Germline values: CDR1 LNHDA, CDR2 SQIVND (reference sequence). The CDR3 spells CASSIASEAFF. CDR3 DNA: TGTGCCAGTAGTATCGCGAGTGAAGCTTTCTTT.

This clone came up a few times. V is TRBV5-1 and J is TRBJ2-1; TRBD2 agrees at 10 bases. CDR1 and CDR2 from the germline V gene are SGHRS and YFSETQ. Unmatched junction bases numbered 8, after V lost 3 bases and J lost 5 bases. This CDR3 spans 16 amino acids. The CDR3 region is CASSSSGTSANNEQFF. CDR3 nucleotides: TGCGCCAGCAGCTCATCCGGGACTAGCGCCAACAATGAGCAGTTCTTC.

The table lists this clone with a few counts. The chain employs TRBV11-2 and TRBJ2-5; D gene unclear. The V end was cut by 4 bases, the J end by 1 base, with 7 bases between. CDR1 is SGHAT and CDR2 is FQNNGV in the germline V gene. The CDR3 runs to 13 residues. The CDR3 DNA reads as TGTGCCAGCAGCTATCAGAGCCAAGAGACCCAGTACTTC. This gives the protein CASSYQSQETQYF.

Here the CDR3 reads CASLQEFGYEQYF. The CDR3 DNA is TGTGCCAGCCTTCAGGAATTTGGCTACGAGCAGTACTTC. The V gene is TRBV6-6, the J gene TRBJ2-7, with no clear D. The germline V and J ends were trimmed by 8 bases and 3 bases, with 14 bases remaining between them. Germline assignment: CDR1 MNHNY and CDR2 SVGAGI (reference sequence). This CDR3 contains 13 residues.

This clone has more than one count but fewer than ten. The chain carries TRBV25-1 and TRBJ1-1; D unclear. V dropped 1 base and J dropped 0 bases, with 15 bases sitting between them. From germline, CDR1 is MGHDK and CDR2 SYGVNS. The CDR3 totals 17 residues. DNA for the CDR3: TGTGCCAGCAGTGAATCAATAGGGCCTTACATGAACACTGAAGCTTTCTTT. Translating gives CASSESIGPYMNTEAFF.

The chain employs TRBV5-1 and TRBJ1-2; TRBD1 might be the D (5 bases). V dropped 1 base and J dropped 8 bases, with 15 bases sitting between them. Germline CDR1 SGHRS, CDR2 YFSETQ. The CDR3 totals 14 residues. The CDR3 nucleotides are TGCGCCAGCAGCTTGCCGGGCCAGGGCGGAGGCTACACCTTC. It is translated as CASSLPGQGGGYTF.

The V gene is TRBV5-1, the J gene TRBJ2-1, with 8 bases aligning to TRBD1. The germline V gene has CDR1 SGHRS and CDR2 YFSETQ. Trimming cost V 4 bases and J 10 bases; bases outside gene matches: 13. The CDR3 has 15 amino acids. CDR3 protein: CASSPTGQGKGEQFF. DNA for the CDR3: TGCGCCAGCAGCCCGACTGGACAGGGAAAAGGAGAGCAGTTCTTC.

This chain's CDR3 is CASSEDLEYQPQHF. The CDR3, as DNA: TGTGCCAGCAGTGAAGATCTTGAGTATCAGCCCCAGCATTTT. The J gene is TRBJ1-5, the V gene TRBV2; D uncertain. V lost 1 base and J 5 bases, leaving 9 bases between the germline ends. This CDR3 contains 14 residues. Germline V gene data show CDR1 as SNHLY and CDR2 as FYNNEI.

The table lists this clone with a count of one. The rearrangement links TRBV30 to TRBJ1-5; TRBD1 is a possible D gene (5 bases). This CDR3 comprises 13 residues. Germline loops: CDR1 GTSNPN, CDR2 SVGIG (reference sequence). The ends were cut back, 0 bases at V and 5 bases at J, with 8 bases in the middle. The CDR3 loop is CAWSVDSYQPQHF. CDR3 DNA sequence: TGTGCCTGGAGTGTTGACAGTTATCAGCCCCAGCATTTT.

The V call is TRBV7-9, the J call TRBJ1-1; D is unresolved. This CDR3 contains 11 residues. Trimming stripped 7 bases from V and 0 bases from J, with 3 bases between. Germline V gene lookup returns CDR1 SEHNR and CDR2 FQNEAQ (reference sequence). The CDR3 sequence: CASTLNTEAFF. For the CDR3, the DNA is TGTGCCAGCACCTTGAACACTGAAGCTTTCTTT.

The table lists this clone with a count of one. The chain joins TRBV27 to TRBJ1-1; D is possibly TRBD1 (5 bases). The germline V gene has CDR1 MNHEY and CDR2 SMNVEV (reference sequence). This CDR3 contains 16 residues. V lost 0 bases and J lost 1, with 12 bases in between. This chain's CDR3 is CASSLSVSGTNTEAFF. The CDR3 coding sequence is TGTGCCAGCAGTTTATCTGTTTCGGGGACGAACACTGAAGCTTTCTTT.

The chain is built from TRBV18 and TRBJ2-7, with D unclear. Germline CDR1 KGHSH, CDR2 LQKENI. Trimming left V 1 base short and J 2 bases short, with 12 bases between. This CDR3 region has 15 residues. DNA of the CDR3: TGTGCCAGCTCACCACAAAGTGACGTTCCCTACGAGCAGTACTTC. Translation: CASSPQSDVPYEQYF.

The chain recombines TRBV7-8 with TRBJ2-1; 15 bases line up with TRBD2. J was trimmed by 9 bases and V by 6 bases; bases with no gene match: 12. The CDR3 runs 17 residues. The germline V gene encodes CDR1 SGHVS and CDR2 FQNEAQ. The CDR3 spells CASSEGLAGGLEFEQFF. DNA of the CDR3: TGTGCCAGCAGTGAGGGACTAGCGGGGGGTTTAGAGTTTGAGCAGTTCTTC. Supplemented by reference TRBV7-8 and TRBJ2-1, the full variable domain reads GAGVSQSPRYKVAKRGQDVALRCDPISGHVSLFWYQQALGQGPEFLTYFQNEAQLDKSGLPSDRFFAERPEGSVSTLKIQRTQQEDSAVYLCASSEGLAGGLEFEQFFGPGTRLTVL.

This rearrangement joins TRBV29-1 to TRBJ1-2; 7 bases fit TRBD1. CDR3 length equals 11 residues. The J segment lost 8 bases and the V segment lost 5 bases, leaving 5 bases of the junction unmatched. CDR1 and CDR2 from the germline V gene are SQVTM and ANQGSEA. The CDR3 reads CSVTTGEGYTF. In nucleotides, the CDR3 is TGCAGCGTTACAACAGGGGAAGGCTACACCTTC.

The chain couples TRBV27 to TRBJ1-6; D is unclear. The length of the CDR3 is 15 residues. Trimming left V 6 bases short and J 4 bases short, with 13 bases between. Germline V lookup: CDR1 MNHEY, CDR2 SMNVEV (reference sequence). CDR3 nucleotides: TGTGCCAGCAGCCCCCGGCGGGGTTATAATTCACCCCTCCACTTT. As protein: CASSPRRGYNSPLHF.

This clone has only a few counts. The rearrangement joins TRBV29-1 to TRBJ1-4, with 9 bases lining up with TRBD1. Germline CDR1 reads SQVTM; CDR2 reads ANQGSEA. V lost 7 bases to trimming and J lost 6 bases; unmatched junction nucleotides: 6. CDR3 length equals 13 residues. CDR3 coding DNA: TGCAGCGCTCAACAGGGGGCTGATGAAAAACTGTTTTTT. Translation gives CSAQQGADEKLFF.

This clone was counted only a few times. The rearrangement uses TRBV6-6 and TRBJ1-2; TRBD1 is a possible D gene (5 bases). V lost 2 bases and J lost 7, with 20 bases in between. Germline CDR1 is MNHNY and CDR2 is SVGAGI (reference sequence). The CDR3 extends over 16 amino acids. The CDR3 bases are TGTGCCAGCAGTTACGTCCCACAGGCCGAAGGTTTTGGCTACACCTTC. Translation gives CASSYVPQAEGFGYTF.

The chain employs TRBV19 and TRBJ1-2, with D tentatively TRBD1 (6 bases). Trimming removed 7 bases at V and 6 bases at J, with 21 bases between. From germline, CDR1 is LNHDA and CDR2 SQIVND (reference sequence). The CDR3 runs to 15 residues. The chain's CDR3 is CASTAEEGGVDGYTF. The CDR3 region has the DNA TGTGCCAGTACTGCGGAAGAGGGGGGCGTCGATGGCTACACCTTC.

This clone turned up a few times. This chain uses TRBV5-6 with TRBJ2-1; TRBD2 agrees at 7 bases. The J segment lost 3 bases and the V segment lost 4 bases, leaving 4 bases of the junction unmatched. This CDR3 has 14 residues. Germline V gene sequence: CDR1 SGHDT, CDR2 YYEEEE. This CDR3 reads CASSNRDYYNEQFF. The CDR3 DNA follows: TGTGCCAGCAGCAACCGGGACTACTACAATGAGCAGTTCTTC.